This T cell receptor (beta chain) is drawn from a study of shared clonotypes between healthy human individuals. On the study more broadly: A donor's plate count was three for CD4 naive and three for CD4 memory; CD8 naive had two and CD8 memory one. Study findings and constraints: Investigators collected only blood, and repertoires in tissues likely differ.

Genomic DNA of each subset was evenly split across several immunoSEQ plates. The protocol was immunoSEQ multiplex PCR, while the TCRdb copy is restricted to in-frame clones and leaves out a portion. The table includes about 2.2 million clones, just under 95% detected once. About this clone itself: No antigen is known for it.

Germline CDR1 and CDR2: LNHDA and SQIVND (reference sequence). V lost 7 bases to trimming and J lost 4 bases; unmatched junction nucleotides: 8. The CDR3 runs to 14 residues. CD45RO-negative, CCR7-selected cells formed the naive CD8 fraction, which excluded terminally differentiated effector memory CD45RA+ cells. V gene TRBV19 combines with J gene TRBJ2-7, with TRBD2 identical over 9 bases. The sample comprised naive CD8+ T cells from PBMCs. The source of this sequence is a man aged 18 to 29 in good health. Some clones in this sample may be carry-over from other donors' samples. The CDR3: CASNPGLAAYEQYF. The CDR3, as DNA: TGTGCCAGTAACCCGGGACTAGCAGCTTACGAGCAGTACTTC.